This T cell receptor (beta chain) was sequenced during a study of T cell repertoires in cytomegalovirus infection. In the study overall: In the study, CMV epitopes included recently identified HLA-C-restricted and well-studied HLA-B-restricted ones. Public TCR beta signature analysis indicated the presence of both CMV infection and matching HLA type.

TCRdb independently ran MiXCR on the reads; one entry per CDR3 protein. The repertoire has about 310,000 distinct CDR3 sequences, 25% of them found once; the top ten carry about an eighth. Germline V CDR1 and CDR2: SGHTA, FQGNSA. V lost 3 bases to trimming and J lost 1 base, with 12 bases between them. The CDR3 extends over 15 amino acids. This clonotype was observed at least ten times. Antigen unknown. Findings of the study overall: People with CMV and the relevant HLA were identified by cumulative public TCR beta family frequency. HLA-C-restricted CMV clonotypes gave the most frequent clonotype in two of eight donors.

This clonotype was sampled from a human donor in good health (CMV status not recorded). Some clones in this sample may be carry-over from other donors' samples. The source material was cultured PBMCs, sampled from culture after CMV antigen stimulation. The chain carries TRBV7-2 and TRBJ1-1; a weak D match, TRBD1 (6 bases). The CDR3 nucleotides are TGTGCCAGCAGCTTGTTTCCGACAGGGAACACTGAAGCTTTCTTT. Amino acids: CASSLFPTGNTEAFF.